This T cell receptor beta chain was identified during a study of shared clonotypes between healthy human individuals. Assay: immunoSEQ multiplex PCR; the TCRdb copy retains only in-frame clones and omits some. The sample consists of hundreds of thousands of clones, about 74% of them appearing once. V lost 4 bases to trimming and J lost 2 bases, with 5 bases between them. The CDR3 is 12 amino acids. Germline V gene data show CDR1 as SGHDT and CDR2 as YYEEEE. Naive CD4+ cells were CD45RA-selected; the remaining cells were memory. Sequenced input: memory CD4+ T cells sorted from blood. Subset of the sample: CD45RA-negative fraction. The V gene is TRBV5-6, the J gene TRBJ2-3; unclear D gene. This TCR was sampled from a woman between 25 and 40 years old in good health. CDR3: CASSHTTDTQYF. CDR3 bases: TGTGCCAGCAGCCACACCACAGATACGCAGTATTTT. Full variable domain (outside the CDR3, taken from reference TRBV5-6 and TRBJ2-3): DAGVTQSPTHLIKTRGQQVTLRCSPKSGHDTVSWYQQALGQGPQFIFQYYEEEERQRGNFPDRFSGHQFPNYSSELNVNALLLGDSALYLCASSHTTDTQYFGPGTRLTVL.